The entry that follows covers one TCR beta chain sequence. The CDR3 is 16 amino acids. The V gene end was trimmed by 0 bases and the J gene end by 6 bases; junction bases not matched to a gene: 4. Germline V gene sequence: CDR1 SQVTM, CDR2 ANQGSEA. Arm-PCR of CDR3 regions and iRepertoire HTBI primers were the basis on which TCR beta libraries were built. TCRdb reprocessed the multiplex PCR reads via MiXCR and lists one record per CDR3 protein. The table lists approximately 400,000 distinct CDR3 sequences, about 15% of them singletons. Time point: newly diagnosed GD, antithyroid drugs for less than 3 months. PBMC-derived RNA was used for the TCR library. These data come from a study of regulatory T cells in long-lasting Graves disease. The same data also contributed to another study, on T cells in Graves' hyperthyroidism and ophthalmopathy.

The input for sequencing was peripheral blood mononuclear cells (PBMCs), taken at new diagnosis, from a patient treated with antithyroid drugs. This TCR derives from a woman aged 30 to 39 with Graves disease. The V gene is TRBV29-1, the J gene TRBJ2-3; TRBD2 aligns across 15 bases. The DNA of the CDR3 is TGCAGCGTTGAAGACTGGGGGACTAGCGGGAGGGATACGCAGTATTTT. This gives the protein CSVEDWGTSGRDTQYF.